This T cell receptor beta chain stems from a study of blood T cell repertoires in COVID-19. Study-wide background: Whether acute or convalescent, the COVID-19 samples came from the United States, Italy and Spain.

CDR1 and CDR2 (germline): SGHDN, FVKESK. This CDR3 contains 14 residues. V shed 2 bases, J shed 5 bases, and the junction held 5 bases outside the gene matches. Enrollees, roughly 18 to 90 years old, lived in fewer than 25 US areas. Cohort allocation depended upon clinical history that participants reported. Generated by immunoSEQ multiplex PCR, the TCRdb table keeps only in-frame clones and is missing some. The data show around 310,000 clones, with just under 90% seen just once and roughly a tenth held by the top ten. The J gene is TRBJ2-7, the V gene TRBV14; TRBD1 aligns across 8 bases. The receptor was derived from a woman aged 25 to 39 who had recovered from COVID-19. The source material was PBMCs or T cells enriched from blood (not recorded which). CDR3 DNA sequence: TGTGCCAGCAGCCAAAGACAGGGGATAGACGAGCAGTACTTC. Translation: CASSQRQGIDEQYF. The full variable domain, with the rest looked up from reference TRBV14 and TRBJ2-7, is EAGVTQFPSHSVIEKGQTVTLRCDPISGHDNLYWYRRVMGKEIKFLLHFVKESKQDESGMPNNRFLAERTGGTYSTLKVQPAELEDSGVYFCASSQRQGIDEQYFGPGTRLTVT.